A single T cell receptor beta chain is shown here with its context. Its antigen is not yet known. Nothing much larger sits one base from this clone, and base qualities are not available. This specimen comes from a study (dated by TCRdb to 2016 to 2018). Preparation of the library involved RT-PCR. The sequencing machine was an Illumina MiSeq. TCRdb reran the public reads through fastp at Q25 and MiXCR, keeping productive beta chains. For every CDR3 protein sequence, its rows merge into one entry that carries the most common genes and DNA. The sample data list about 680,000 distinct CDR3 sequences, and 12% to 15% of these were observed just once. The ten most abundant clones make up 3.6% of the sample. CDR3 length: 12 amino acids, cysteine to phenylalanine. Only CDR3 DNA remains: 36 bases, in frame from the first base. The germline V gene (reference sequence) specifies MNHEY as CDR1 and SMNVEV as CDR2. V sheds 5 bases and J sheds 3 bases, leaving 7 bases between their ends.

The sequence was obtained from a female donor in good health, serving as a healthy control. Sequences were obtained from memory CD4+ T cells from blood. The V gene is TRBV27 and the J gene is TRBJ1-2; the D gene is not confidently resolved. The CDR3 has the sequence CASSGQYYGYTF. The nucleotides are TGTGCCAGCAGTGGTCAGTACTATGGCTACACCTTC.